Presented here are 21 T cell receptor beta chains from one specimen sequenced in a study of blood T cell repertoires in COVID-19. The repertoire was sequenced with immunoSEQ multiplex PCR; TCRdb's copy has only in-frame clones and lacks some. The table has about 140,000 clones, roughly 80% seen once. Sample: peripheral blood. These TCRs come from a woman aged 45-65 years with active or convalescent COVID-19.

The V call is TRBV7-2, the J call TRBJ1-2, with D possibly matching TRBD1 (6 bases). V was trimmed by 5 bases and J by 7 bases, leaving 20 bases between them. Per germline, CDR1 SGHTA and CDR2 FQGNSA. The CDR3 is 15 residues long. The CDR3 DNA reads TGTGCCAGCAGCGTCACCGGGGGGGGCGTCGGTGGCTACACCTTC. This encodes CASSVTGGGVGGYTF.

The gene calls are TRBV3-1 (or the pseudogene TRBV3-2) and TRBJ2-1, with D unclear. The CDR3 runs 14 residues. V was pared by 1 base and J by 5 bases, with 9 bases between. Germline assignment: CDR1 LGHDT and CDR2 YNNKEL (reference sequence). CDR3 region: CASSQVSRDNEQFF. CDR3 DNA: TGTGCCAGCAGCCAAGTTTCTCGTGACAATGAGCAGTTCTTC.

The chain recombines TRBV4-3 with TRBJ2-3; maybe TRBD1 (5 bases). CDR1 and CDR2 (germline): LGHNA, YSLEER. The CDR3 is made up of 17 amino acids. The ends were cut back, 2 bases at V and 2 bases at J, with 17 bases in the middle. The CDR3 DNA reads TGCGCCAGCAGCCAAAAGGGGTACACAACTTACACAGATACGCAGTATTTT. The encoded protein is CASSQKGYTTYTDTQYF.

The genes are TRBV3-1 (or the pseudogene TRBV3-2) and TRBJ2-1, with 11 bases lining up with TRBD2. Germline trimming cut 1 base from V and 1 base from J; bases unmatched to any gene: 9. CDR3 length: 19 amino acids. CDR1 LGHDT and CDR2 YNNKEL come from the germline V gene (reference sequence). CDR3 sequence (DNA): TGTGCCAGCAGCCAAGGGGCTAGCGGGAGGCAGATGTCCTACAATGAGCAGTTCTTC. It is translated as CASSQGASGRQMSYNEQFF.

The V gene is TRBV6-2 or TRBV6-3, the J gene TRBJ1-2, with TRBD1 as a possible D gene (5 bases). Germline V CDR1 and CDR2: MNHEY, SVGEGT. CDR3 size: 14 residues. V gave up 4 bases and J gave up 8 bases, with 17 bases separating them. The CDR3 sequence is CASSLTNPTGGYTF. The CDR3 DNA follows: TGTGCCAGCAGTTTGACCAATCCAACAGGAGGCTACACCTTC.

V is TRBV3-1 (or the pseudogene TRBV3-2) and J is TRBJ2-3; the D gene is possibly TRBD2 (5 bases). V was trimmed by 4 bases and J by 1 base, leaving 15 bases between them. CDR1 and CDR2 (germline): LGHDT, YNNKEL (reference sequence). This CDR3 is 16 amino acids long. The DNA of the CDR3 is TGTGCCAGCAGCCTGGGGATGAGGGAAGGCACAGATACGCAGTATTTT. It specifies CASSLGMREGTDTQYF.

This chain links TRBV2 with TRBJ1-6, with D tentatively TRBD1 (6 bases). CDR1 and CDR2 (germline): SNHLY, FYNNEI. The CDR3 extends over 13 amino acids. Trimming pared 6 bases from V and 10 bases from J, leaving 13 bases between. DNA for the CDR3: TGTGCCAGCAGGATCGAAGGACAGTCACCCCTCCACTTT. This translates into CASRIEGQSPLHF.

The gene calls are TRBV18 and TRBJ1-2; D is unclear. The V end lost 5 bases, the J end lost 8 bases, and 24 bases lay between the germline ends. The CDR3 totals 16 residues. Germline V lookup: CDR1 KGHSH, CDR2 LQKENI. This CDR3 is CASSAGDKSLISGYTF. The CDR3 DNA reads TGTGCCAGCTCAGCGGGCGACAAGTCCCTGATCTCGGGCTACACCTTC.

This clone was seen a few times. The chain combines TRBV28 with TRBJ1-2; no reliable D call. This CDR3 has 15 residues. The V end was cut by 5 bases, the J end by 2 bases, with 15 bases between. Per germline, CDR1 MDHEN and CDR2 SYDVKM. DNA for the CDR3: TGTGCCAGCAGTACCTCCGGACTGGCAAACTATGGCTACACCTTC. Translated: CASSTSGLANYGYTF.

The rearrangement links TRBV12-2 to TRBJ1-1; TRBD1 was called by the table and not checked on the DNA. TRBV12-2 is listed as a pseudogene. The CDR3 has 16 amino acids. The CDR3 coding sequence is TGTGCAAGTCGCTTAGTGGAGAGACAGGGGGGCACTGAAGCTTTCTTT. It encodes CASRLVERQGGTEAFF.

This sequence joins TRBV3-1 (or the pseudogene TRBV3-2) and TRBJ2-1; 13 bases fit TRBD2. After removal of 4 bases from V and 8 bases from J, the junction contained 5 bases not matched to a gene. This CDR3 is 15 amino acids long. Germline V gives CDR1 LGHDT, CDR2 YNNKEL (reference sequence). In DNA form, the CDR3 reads TGTGCCAGCAGCCTACTAGCGGGGGGGCTTGATGAGCAGTTCTTC. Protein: CASSLLAGGLDEQFF.

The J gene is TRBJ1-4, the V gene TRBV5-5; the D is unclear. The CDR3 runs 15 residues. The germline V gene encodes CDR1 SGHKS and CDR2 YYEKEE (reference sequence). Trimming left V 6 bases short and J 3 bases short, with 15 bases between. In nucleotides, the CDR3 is TGTGCCAGCACGCAATTGCTGGGCCCTAATGAAAAACTGTTTTTT. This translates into CASTQLLGPNEKLFF. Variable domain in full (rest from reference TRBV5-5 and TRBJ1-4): DAGVTQSPTHLIKTRGQQVTLRCSPISGHKSVSWYQQVLGQGPQFIFQYYEKEERGRGNFPDRFSARQFPNYSSELNVNALLLGDSALYLCASTQLLGPNEKLFFGSGTQLSVL.

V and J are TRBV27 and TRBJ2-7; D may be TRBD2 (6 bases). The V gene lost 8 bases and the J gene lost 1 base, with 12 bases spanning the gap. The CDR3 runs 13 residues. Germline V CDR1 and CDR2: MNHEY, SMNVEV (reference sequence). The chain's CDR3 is CASSFGRSYEQYF. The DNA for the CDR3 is TGTGCCAGCTCCTTTGGGAGGTCCTACGAGCAGTACTTC.

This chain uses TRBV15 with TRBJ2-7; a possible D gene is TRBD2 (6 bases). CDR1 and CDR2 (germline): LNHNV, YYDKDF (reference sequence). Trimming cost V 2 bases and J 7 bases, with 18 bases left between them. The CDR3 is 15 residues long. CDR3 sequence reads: CATSRRGGAAGEQYF. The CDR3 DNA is TGTGCCACCAGCAGACGGGGCGGGGCGGCGGGGGAGCAGTACTTC.

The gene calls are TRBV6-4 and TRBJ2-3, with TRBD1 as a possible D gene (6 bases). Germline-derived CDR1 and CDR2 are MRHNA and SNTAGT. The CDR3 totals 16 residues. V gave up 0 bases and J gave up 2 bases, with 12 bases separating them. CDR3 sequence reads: CASSDSVGAPTDTQYF. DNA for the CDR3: TGTGCCAGCAGTGACTCGGTGGGGGCTCCCACAGATACGCAGTATTTT.

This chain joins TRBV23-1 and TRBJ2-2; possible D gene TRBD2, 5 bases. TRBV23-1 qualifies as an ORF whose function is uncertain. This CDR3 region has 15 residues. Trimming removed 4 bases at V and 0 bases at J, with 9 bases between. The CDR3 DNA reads TGCGCCAGCAGTCTCGAGGGAACGAACACCGGGGAGCTGTTTTTT. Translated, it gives CASSLEGTNTGELFF.

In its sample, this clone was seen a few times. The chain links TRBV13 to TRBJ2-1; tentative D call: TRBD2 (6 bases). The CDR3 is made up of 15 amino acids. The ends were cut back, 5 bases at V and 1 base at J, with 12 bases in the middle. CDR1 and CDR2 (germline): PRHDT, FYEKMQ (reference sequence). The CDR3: CASSHRDSSYNEQFF. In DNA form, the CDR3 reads TGTGCCAGCAGCCACCGGGACTCGTCCTACAATGAGCAGTTCTTC.

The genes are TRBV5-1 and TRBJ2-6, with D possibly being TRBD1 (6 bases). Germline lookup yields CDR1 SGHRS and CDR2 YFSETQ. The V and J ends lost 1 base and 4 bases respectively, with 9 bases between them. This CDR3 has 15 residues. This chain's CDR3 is CASSLTGIGANVLTF. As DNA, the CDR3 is TGCGCCAGCAGCTTGACAGGGATCGGGGCCAACGTCCTGACTTTC.

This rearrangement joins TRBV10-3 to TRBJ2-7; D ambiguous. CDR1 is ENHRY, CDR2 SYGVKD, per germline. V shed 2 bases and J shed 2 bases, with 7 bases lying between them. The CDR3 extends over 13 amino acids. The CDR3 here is CAISENRAYEQYF. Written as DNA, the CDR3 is TGTGCCATCAGTGAGAACAGAGCCTACGAGCAGTACTTC.

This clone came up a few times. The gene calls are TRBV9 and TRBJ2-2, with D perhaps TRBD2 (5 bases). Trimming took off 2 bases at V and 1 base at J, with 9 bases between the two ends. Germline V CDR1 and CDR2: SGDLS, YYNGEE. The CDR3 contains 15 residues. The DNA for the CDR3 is TGTGCCAGCAGCGTTTCCAGCGGGAACACCGGGGAGCTGTTTTTT. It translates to CASSVSSGNTGELFF. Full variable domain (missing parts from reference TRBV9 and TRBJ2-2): DSGVTQTPKHLITATGQRVTLRCSPRSGDLSVYWYQQSLDQGLQFLIQYYNGEERAKGNILERFSAQQFPDLHSELNLSSLELGDSALYFCASSVSSGNTGELFFGEGSRLTVL.

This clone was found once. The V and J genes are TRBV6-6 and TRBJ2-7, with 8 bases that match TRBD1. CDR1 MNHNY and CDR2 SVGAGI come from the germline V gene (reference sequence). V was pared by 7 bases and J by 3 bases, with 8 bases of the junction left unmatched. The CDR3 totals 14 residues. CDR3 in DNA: TGTGCCAGCACGGCAGGGGGCGCCGTCTACGAGCAGTACTTC. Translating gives CASTAGGAVYEQYF.